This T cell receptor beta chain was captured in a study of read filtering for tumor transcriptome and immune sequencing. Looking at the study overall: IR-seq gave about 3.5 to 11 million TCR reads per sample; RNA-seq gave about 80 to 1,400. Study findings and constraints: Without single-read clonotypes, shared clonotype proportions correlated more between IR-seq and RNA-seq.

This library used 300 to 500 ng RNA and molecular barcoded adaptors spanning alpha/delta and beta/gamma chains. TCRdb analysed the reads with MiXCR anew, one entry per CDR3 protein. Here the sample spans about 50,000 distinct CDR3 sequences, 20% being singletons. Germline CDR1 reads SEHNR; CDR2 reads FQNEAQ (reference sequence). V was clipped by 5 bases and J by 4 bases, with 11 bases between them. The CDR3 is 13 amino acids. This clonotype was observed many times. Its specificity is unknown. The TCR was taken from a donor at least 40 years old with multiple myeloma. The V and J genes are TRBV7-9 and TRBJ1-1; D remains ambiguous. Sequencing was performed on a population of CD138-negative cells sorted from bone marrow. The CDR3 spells CASSLSEGTEAFF. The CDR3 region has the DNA TGTGCCAGCAGCCTCTCTGAGGGCACTGAAGCTTTCTTT.